This T cell receptor (beta chain) was observed in a study of breast tumors, draining lymph nodes, adjacent tissues. The sample holds many counts of this clonotype. The target antigen is unknown. TCRdb reprocessed the multiplex PCR reads with MiXCR, giving one entry per CDR3 protein. The sample includes some 22,000 distinct CDR3 sequences, 45% to 65% of them seen just once. Study-wide findings and caveats: Tumor repertoires ranked between lymph nodes and nontumor tissue in diversity, with V and J gene preferences. Luminal-like breast cancer showed significantly higher tumor–nontumor repertoire similarity than basal-like. Most tumor T cells seemingly derive from lymph node, then expand in tumor.

The V segment lost 4 bases and the J segment 5 bases; nucleotides outside the gene matches: 7. Germline CDR1 SEHNR, CDR2 FQNEAQ (reference sequence). This CDR3 has 15 residues. The chain joins TRBV7-9 to TRBJ2-1; 8 bases are shared with TRBD2. The sample comprised breast tumor tissue. The TCR comes from a female donor with breast cancer. Some clones in this sample may be carry-over from other donors' samples. CDR3 sequence reads: CASSSYSGGNNEQFF. Here the CDR3 DNA reads TGTGCCAGCAGCTCCTACTCGGGGGGGAACAATGAGCAGTTCTTC.